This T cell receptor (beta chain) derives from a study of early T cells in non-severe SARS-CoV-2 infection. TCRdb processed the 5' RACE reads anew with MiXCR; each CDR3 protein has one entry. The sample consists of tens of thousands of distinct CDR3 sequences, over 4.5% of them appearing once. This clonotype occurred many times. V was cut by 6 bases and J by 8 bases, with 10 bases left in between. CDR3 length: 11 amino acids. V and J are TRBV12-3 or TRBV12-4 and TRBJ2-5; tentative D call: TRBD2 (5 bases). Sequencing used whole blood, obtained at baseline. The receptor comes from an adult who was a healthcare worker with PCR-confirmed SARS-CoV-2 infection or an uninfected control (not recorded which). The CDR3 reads CASSRTSTQYF. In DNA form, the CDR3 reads TGTGCCAGCAGCCGTACTAGTACCCAGTACTTC.